The next 27 T cell receptor beta chains were all read from a single sample in a study of T-cell reconstitution after alpha-beta-depleted transplantation in children. For TCRbeta, the library was prepared with unique molecular identifiers. TCRdb reprocessed the PCR reads with MiXCR, giving one entry per CDR3 protein. The sample yields approximately 500,000 distinct CDR3 sequences, approximately 30% seen once. The starting material was PBMCs, obtained before TCRalphabeta/CD19-depleted stem cell transplant. Source of these receptors: a boy in the first two years of life with Wiskott-Aldrich syndrome, due to receive a stem cell transplant.

The chain links TRBV20-1 to TRBJ1-2; D is unresolved. V lost 2 bases, J lost 8 bases, and 15 bases lay in between. The CDR3 runs to 13 residues. Germline loops: CDR1 DFQATT, CDR2 SNEGSKA (reference sequence). The CDR3 DNA follows: TGCAGTGCTAGAAAAAGGGAAGGTCGGGGCTACACCTTC. Protein sequence: CSARKREGRGYTF.

The J gene is TRBJ1-4, the V gene TRBV9; the match to TRBD1 covers 10 bases. The CDR3 consists of 14 residues. The germline gives CDR1 SGDLS, CDR2 YYNGEE. Losses at the gene ends were 4 bases for V and 7 bases for J; bases not matched to a gene: 4. The CDR3 sequence is CASSRDRGREKLFF. CDR3 sequence (DNA): TGTGCCAGCAGCCGCGACAGGGGGCGTGAAAAACTGTTTTTT.

This sequence joins TRBV5-1 and TRBJ2-3; 8 nucleotides align to TRBD1. In germline, CDR1 is SGHRS, CDR2 YFSETQ. Losses at the gene ends were 4 bases for V and 1 base for J; bases not matched to a gene: 8. The CDR3 spans 16 residues. CDR3 nucleotides: TGCGCCAGCAGCCCAAGGACAGGGAGAGGCACAGATACGCAGTATTTT. Amino acid sequence: CASSPRTGRGTDTQYF.

This sequence joins TRBV7-8 and TRBJ1-1, with D uncertain. V was shortened by 7 bases and J by 10 bases, with 13 bases between the two germline ends. The CDR3 runs 11 residues. CDR1 is SGHVS and CDR2 is FQNEAQ in the germline V gene. DNA of the CDR3: TGTGCCAGCACCGCGGGTGGGCCAGCTTTCTTT. The encoded protein is CASTAGGPAFF.

This clonotype was counted only a few times. The chain is built from TRBV5-1 and TRBJ1-1; 7 nucleotides match TRBD1. Germline CDR1 reads SGHRS; CDR2 reads YFSETQ. The V gene end was trimmed by 3 bases and the J gene end by 5 bases; junction bases not matched to a gene: 13. The CDR3 runs 16 residues. CDR3 amino acids: CASSSRDRVLRTEAFF. The CDR3 region has the DNA TGCGCCAGCAGCTCGAGAGACAGGGTATTGAGGACTGAAGCTTTCTTT.

This clonotype was observed a few times. The chain uses TRBV6-5 and TRBJ2-7; no firm D call. The CDR3 sequence is 12 residues long. V lost 4 bases and J 3 bases, leaving 7 bases between the germline ends. The germline V gene encodes CDR1 MNHEY and CDR2 SVGAGI. CDR3 in amino acids: CASSSTLYEQYF. Written as DNA, the CDR3 is TGTGCCAGCAGTTCCACCCTCTACGAGCAGTACTTC.

The rearrangement links TRBV6-1 to TRBJ1-1; TRBD1 is a possible D gene (5 bases). CDR1 is MNHNS, CDR2 SASEGT, per germline. Trimming cost V 0 bases and J 6 bases, with 11 bases left between them. The CDR3 is 14 residues long. CDR3 nucleotide sequence: TGTGCCAGCAGTGAAGCGGAGGGGATCGCTGAAGCTTTCTTT. Amino acids: CASSEAEGIAEAFF.

The rearrangement joins TRBV12-3 or TRBV12-4 to TRBJ2-6; no clear D. Deletions cut 6 bases from V and 0 bases from J, with 12 bases between. This CDR3 spans 16 amino acids. CDR3 in DNA: TGTGCCAGCAGCTCCCGTTCGGGCTCTGGGGCCAACGTCCTGACTTTC. It codes for CASSSRSGSGANVLTF.

The chain couples TRBV5-1 to TRBJ2-7; TRBD2 might be the D (6 bases). Deletions cut 2 bases from V and 0 bases from J, with 9 bases between. Germline V gene data show CDR1 as SGHRS and CDR2 as YFSETQ. This CDR3 contains 14 residues. The CDR3 DNA follows: TGCGCCAGCAGCTTTGGGGGAGGCTCCTACGAGCAGTACTTC. Its translation: CASSFGGGSYEQYF.

This chain links TRBV3-1 with TRBJ1-6, with a weak D call TRBD1 (6 bases). The CDR3 consists of 18 residues. CDR1 is LGHDT and CDR2 is YNNKEL in the germline V gene (reference sequence). Trimming pared 2 bases from V and 0 bases from J, leaving 14 bases between. The CDR3 DNA reads TGTGCCAGCAGCCAACGGTTTGGGGGGCGCTCCTATAATTCACCCCTCCACTTT. Protein sequence: CASSQRFGGRSYNSPLHF.

The chain uses TRBV2 and TRBJ2-5; possible D gene TRBD2, 5 bases. With 4 bases removed from V and 4 bases from J, the gap between germline ends came to 10 bases. The CDR3 has 13 amino acids. Germline CDR1 SNHLY, CDR2 FYNNEI. CDR3 in amino acids: CASSGEGLETQYF. For the CDR3, the DNA is TGTGCCAGCAGTGGCGAGGGCCTAGAGACCCAGTACTTC.

The chain combines TRBV6-5 with TRBJ1-1; maybe TRBD1 (5 bases). Trimming left V 5 bases short and J 7 bases short, with 11 bases between. CDR1 is MNHEY, CDR2 SVGAGI, per germline. The CDR3 spans 12 residues. The CDR3 protein is CASSPGGDEAFF. The DNA of the CDR3 is TGTGCCAGCAGTCCCGGGGGAGATGAAGCTTTCTTT.

This clonotype was detected a few times. The rearrangement uses TRBV5-1 and TRBJ2-3; 7 nucleotides line up with TRBD2. Germline CDR1 SGHRS, CDR2 YFSETQ. CDR3 length: 18 residues. The J segment lost 3 bases and the V segment lost 7 bases, leaving 20 bases of the junction unmatched. The CDR3 DNA reads TGCGCCAGCCGGCGGGGGAACTCCCGGCGCGTGTGGACAGATACGCAGTATTTT. Residues: CASRRGNSRRVWTDTQYF.

The J gene is TRBJ2-1, the V gene TRBV7-9; the D gene is possibly TRBD2 (6 bases). The CDR3 length is 16 residues. Germline CDR1 and CDR2: SEHNR and FQNEAQ (reference sequence). V was trimmed by 5 bases and J by 2 bases, leaving 16 bases between them. CDR3 sequence: CASSKEGEVPYNEQFF. The CDR3 DNA reads TGTGCCAGCAGCAAGGAAGGGGAGGTCCCCTACAATGAGCAGTTCTTC. Combining the CDR3 with reference TRBV7-9 and TRBJ2-1 gives the whole variable domain DTGVSQNPRHKITKRGQNVTFRCDPISEHNRLYWYRQTLGQGPEFLTYFQNEAQLEKSRLLSDRFSAERPKGSFSTLEIQRTEQGDSAMYLCASSKEGEVPYNEQFFGPGTRLTVL.

V is TRBV15 and J is TRBJ2-7; D is perhaps TRBD2 (6 bases). Between the trimmed V and J ends, which lost 0 bases and 3 bases, there was a span of 15 bases. Germline values: CDR1 LNHNV, CDR2 YYDKDF (reference sequence). CDR3 length: 16 amino acids. CDR3: CATSRDLLSGDYEQYF. CDR3 in DNA: TGTGCCACCAGCAGAGATCTCCTGTCGGGAGACTACGAGCAGTACTTC.

The chain joins TRBV27 to TRBJ2-5; D may be TRBD1 or TRBD2 (5 bases each). The CDR3 consists of 14 residues. Germline V gene sequence: CDR1 MNHEY, CDR2 SMNVEV (reference sequence). The V gene lost 3 bases and the J gene lost 7 bases, with 15 bases spanning the gap. The DNA of the CDR3 is TGTGCCAGCAGTTTCGGGACCGAGAGGTCGACCCAGTACTTC. This gives the protein CASSFGTERSTQYF.

The chain is built from TRBV7-9 and TRBJ1-3; perhaps TRBD1 as D (5 bases). Germline values: CDR1 SEHNR, CDR2 FQNEAQ (reference sequence). The ends were cut back, 6 bases at V and 9 bases at J, with 12 bases in the middle. There are 12 residues in the CDR3. Written as DNA, the CDR3 is TGTGCCAGCAGGTCCGGGGGACCCACCATATATTTT. Residues: CASRSGGPTIYF.

The chain couples TRBV10-3 to TRBJ2-7; TRBD1 aligns across 8 bases. Germline V lookup: CDR1 ENHRY, CDR2 SYGVKD. This CDR3 region has 13 residues. Trimming cost V 5 bases and J 4 bases; bases outside gene matches: 4. The CDR3 DNA sequence: TGTGCCATCAGTAAGGGACAGGAATACGAGCAGTACTTC. It is translated as CAISKGQEYEQYF.

The rearrangement links TRBV27 to TRBJ1-6; D remains ambiguous. The CDR3 totals 15 residues. Germline CDR1 reads MNHEY; CDR2 reads SMNVEV (reference sequence). Trimming cost V 11 bases and J 0 bases, with 14 bases left between them. CDR3 DNA sequence: TGTGCCGCCCGGACGGGAAGCTCCTATAATTCACCCCTCCACTTT. Encoded protein: CAARTGSSYNSPLHF.

The chain couples TRBV12-3 or TRBV12-4 to TRBJ2-7, with TRBD2 identical over 9 bases. There are 12 residues in the CDR3. Trimming removed 3 bases from V and 9 bases from J; junction bases left unmatched: 3. CDR3 sequence (DNA): TGTGCCAGCAGTTTCAGGGGACTAGCGCAGTACTTC. Translating gives CASSFRGLAQYF.

The sample holds many counts of this clonotype. The chain has TRBV5-1 and TRBJ2-7, with 12 bases aligning to TRBD2. The J segment lost 3 bases and the V segment lost 0 bases, leaving 1 base of the junction unmatched. In germline, CDR1 is SGHRS, CDR2 YFSETQ. The CDR3 runs 15 residues. CDR3 DNA: TGCGCCAGCAGCTTGGGGACTAGCGGGGTCTACGAGCAGTACTTC. This gives the protein CASSLGTSGVYEQYF.

This sequence joins TRBV5-1 and TRBJ2-7, with 7 bases lining up with TRBD2. The V segment lost 1 base and the J segment 3 bases; nucleotides outside the gene matches: 4. The V gene's germline CDR1 is SGHRS and CDR2 YFSETQ. The CDR3 sequence is 14 residues long. The DNA for the CDR3 is TGCGCCAGCAGCTTGACTAGCGCCTTCTACGAGCAGTACTTC. It yields the protein CASSLTSAFYEQYF. The complete variable domain, with remaining parts taken from reference TRBV5-1 and TRBJ2-7, reads KAGVTQTPRYLIKTRGQQVTLSCSPISGHRSVSWYQQTPGQGLQFLFEYFSETQRNKGNFPGRFSGRQFSNSRSEMNVSTLELGDSALYLCASSLTSAFYEQYFGPGTRLTVT.

The chain links TRBV14 to TRBJ1-3; D is uncertain. Trimming shortened V by 8 bases and J by 3 bases, and 11 bases separated the two germline ends. Germline V gives CDR1 SGHDN, CDR2 FVKESK. This CDR3 is 13 amino acids long. The CDR3 spells CASQDGLGNTIYF. The CDR3 DNA is TGTGCCAGCCAGGACGGGCTTGGAAACACCATATATTTT.

This clonotype has a handful of counts. This chain connects TRBV12-3 or TRBV12-4 to TRBJ1-5, with a possible D match to TRBD1 (6 bases). The CDR3 consists of 13 residues. Trimming took 6 bases from V and 4 from J, leaving 10 bases between them. The CDR3 DNA reads TGTGCCAGCAGCCGCGGACAGAATCAGCCCCAGCATTTT. Residues: CASSRGQNQPQHF.

This chain connects TRBV28 to TRBJ1-5, with 7 nucleotides matching TRBD1. The V gene end was trimmed by 7 bases and the J gene end by 3 bases; junction bases not matched to a gene: 6. Germline CDR1 reads MDHEN; CDR2 reads SYDVKM. This CDR3 has 14 amino acids. The CDR3 DNA reads as TGTGCCAGCAACCTGGGACAGATCAATCAGCCCCAGCATTTT. Translation: CASNLGQINQPQHF.

This clonotype was picked up a small number of times. The chain combines TRBV5-1 with TRBJ2-7; TRBD2 is a possible D gene (5 bases). Germline CDR1 and CDR2: SGHRS and YFSETQ. V lost 4 bases and J lost 0, with 11 bases in between. The CDR3 sequence is 14 residues long. CDR3 DNA sequence: TGCGCCAGCAGCGTCCCGGGAAACTCCTACGAGCAGTACTTC. Translation: CASSVPGNSYEQYF.

J is TRBJ1-1 and V is TRBV27; a weak D match, TRBD1 (6 bases). V dropped 2 bases and J dropped 4 bases, with 20 bases sitting between them. Germline V lookup: CDR1 MNHEY, CDR2 SMNVEV (reference sequence). The CDR3 length is 17 residues. As DNA, the CDR3 is TGTGCCAGCAGTTTACTAGGTCGGGGGCGTGAAGGCACTGAAGCTTTCTTT. Translated: CASSLLGRGREGTEAFF.